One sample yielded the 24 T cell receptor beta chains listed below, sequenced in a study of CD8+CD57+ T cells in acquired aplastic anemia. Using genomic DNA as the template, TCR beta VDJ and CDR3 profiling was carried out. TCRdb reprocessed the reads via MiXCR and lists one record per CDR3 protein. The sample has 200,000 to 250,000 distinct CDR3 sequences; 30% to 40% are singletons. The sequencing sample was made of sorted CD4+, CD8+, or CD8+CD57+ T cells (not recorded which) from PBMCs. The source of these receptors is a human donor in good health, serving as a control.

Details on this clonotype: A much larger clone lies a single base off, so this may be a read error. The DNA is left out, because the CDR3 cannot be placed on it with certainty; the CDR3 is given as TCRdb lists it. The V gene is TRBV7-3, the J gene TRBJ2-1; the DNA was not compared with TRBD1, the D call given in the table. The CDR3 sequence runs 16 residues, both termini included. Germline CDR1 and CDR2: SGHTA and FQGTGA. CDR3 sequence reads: CASSSWARGAYNEQSF.

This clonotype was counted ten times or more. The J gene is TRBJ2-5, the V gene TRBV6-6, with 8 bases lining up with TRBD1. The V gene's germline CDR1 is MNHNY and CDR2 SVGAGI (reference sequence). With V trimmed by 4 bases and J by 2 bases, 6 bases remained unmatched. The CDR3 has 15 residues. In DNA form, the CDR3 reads TGTGCCAGCAGTTCATCCGGGACAGGACAAGAGACCCAGTACTTC. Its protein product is CASSSSGTGQETQYF.

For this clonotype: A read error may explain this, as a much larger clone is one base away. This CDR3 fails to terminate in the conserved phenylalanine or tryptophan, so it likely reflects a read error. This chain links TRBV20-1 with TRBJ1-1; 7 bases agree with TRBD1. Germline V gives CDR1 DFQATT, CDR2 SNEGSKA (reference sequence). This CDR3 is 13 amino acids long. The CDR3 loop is CRAIDRVSAEAFL. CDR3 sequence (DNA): TGCAGAGCAATAGACAGGGTGAGCGCTGAAGCTTTCCTT.

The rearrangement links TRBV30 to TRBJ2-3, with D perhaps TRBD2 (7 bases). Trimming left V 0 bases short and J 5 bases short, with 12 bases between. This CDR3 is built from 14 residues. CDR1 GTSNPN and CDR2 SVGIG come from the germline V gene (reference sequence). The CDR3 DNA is TGTGCCTGGAGTGTTGGGGGGGCCAGAGATACGCAGTATTTT. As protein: CAWSVGGARDTQYF.

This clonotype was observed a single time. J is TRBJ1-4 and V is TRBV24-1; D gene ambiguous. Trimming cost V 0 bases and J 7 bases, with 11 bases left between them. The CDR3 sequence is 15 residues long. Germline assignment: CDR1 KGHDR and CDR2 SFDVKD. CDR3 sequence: CATSDLYRSFEKLFF. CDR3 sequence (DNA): TGTGCCACCAGTGATTTGTATCGGTCCTTTGAAAAACTGTTTTTT.

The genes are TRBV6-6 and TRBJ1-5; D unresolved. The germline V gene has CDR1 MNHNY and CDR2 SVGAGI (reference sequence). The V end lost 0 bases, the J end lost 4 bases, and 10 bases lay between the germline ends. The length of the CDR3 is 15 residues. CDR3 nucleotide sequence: TGTGCCAGCAGTTACTCGGGGAGGAAAAATCAGCCCCAGCATTTT. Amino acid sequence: CASSYSGRKNQPQHF.

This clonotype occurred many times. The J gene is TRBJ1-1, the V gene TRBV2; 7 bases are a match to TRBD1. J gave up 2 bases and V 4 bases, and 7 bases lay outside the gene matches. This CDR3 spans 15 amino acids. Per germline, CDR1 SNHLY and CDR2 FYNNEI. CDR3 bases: TGTGCCAGCAGTGGGGCAGGGGGGATTAACACTGAAGCTTTCTTT. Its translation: CASSGAGGINTEAFF.

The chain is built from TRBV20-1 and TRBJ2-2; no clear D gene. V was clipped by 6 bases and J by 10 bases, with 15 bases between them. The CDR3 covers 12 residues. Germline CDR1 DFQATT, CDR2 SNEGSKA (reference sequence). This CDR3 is CSAAGVSEELFF. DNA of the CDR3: TGCAGTGCAGCAGGCGTATCCGAGGAGCTGTTTTTT.

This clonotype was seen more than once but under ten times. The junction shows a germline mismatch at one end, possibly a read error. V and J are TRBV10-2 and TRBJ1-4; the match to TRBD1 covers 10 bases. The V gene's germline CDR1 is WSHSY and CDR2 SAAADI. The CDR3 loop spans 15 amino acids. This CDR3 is CASRDRGRVNEKLFF. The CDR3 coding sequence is TGTGCCAGCCGTGACAGGGGGCGGGTTAATGAAAAACTGTTTTTT.

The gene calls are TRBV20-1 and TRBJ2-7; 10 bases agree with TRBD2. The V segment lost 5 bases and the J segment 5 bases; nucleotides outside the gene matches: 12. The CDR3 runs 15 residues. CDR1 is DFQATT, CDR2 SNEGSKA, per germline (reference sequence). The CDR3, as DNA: TGCAGTGCTTGGACGACCAAACTAGCGGGGAACGAGCAGTACTTC. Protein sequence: CSAWTTKLAGNEQYF.

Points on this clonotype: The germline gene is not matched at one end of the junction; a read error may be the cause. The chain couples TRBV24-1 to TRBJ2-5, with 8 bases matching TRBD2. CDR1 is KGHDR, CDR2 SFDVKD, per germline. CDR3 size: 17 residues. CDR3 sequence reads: CATSGTDGGRPSEAQYF. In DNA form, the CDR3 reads TGTGCCACCAGTGGGACGGATGGCGGGAGGCCGTCAGAGGCCCAGTACTTC.

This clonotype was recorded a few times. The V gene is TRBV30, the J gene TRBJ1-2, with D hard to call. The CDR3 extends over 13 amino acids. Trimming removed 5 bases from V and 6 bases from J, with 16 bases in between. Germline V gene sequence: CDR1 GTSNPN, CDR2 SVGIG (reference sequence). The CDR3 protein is CAWRVGWSDGYTF. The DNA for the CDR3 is TGTGCCTGGCGGGTTGGATGGTCGGATGGCTACACCTTC.

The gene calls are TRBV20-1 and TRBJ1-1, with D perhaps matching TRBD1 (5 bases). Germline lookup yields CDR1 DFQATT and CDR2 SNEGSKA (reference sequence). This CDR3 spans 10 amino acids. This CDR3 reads CSRVGTEAFF. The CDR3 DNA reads TGCAGCAGGGTCGGTACTGAAGCTTTCTTT.

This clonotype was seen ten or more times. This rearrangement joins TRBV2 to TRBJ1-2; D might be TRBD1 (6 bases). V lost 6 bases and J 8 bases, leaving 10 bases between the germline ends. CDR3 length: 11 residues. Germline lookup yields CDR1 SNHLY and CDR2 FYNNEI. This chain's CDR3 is CASRQGTGYTF. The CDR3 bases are TGTGCCAGCAGACAGGGCACAGGCTACACCTTC.

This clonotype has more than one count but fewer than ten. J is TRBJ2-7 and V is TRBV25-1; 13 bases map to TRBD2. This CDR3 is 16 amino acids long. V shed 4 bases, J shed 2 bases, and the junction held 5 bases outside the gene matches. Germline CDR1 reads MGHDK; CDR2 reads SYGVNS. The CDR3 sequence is CASSAPGTSGTYEQYF. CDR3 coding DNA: TGTGCCAGCAGTGCGCCGGGGACTAGCGGGACCTACGAGCAGTACTTC.

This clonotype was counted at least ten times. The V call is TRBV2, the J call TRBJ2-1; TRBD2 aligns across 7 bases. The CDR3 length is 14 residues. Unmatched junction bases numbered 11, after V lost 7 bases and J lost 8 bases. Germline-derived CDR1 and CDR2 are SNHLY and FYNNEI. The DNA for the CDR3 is TGTGCCAGCAAACTAGCGCGGGTTCTACATGAGCAGTTCTTC. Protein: CASKLARVLHEQFF.

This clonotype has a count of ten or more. CDR3 in amino acids: CASRHGTSAYEQYF. The CDR3 DNA sequence: TGCGCCAGCAGACACGGGACTAGTGCCTACGAGCAGTACTTC. This chain connects TRBV5-1 to TRBJ2-7; 8 bases align to TRBD2. Trimming took 5 bases from V and 2 from J; bases not matched to a gene: 6. Germline V gives CDR1 SGHRS, CDR2 YFSETQ. This CDR3 region has 14 residues. Complete variable domain (other parts from reference TRBV5-1 and TRBJ2-7): KAGVTQTPRYLIKTRGQQVTLSCSPISGHRSVSWYQQTPGQGLQFLFEYFSETQRNKGNFPGRFSGRQFSNSRSEMNVSTLELGDSALYLCASRHGTSAYEQYFGPGTRLTVT.

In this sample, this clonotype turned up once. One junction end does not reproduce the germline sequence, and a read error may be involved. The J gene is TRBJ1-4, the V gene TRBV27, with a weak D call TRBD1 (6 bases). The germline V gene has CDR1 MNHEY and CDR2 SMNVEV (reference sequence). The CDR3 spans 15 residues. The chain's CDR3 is CASSQPGTSKEKLFF. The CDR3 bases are TGTGCCAGCAGTCAACCCGGGACATCTAAAGAAAAACTGTTTTTT.

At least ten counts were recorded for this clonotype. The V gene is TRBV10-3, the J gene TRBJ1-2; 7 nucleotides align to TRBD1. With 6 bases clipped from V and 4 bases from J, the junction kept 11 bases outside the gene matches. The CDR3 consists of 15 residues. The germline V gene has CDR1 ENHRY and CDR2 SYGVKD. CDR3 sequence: CAIRIRDSITYGYTF. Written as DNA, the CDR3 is TGTGCCATCAGAATCCGGGACAGTATCACCTATGGCTACACCTTC.

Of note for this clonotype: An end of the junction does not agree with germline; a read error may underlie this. The CDR3: CAGSLTDTQYF. In DNA form, the CDR3 reads TGCGCCGGCAGCTTGACAGATACGCAGTATTTT. The chain is built from TRBV5-1 and TRBJ2-3; D is unresolved. The germline CDR1 and CDR2 sequences are SGHRS and YFSETQ. This CDR3 is built from 11 residues.

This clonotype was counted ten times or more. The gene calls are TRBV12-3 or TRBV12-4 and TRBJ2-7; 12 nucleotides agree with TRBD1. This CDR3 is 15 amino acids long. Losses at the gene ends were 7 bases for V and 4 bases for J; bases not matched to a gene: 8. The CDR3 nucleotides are TGTGCCAGCACCCCCGGGACAGGGGGCATGTACGAGCAGTACTTC. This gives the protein CASTPGTGGMYEQYF.

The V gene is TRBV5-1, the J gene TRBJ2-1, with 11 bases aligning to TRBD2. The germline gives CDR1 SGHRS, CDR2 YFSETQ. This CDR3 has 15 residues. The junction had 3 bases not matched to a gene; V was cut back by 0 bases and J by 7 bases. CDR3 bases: TGCGCCAGCAGCTTGGGACTAGCGGGAAAGAATGAGCAGTTCTTC. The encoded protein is CASSLGLAGKNEQFF.

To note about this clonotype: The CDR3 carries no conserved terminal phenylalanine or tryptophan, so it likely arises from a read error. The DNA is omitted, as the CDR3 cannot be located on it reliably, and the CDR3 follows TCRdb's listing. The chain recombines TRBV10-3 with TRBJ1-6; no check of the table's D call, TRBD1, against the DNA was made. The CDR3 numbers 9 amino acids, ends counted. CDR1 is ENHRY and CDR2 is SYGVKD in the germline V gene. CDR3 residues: CAISDPDRG.

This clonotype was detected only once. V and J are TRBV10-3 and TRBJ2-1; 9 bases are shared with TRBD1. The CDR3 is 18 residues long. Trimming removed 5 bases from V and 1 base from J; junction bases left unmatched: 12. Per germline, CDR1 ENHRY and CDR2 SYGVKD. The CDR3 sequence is CAISPPGQGPESYNEQFF. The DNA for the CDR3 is TGTGCCATCAGTCCACCGGGACAGGGACCAGAATCCTACAATGAGCAGTTCTTC.